Reported below is one T cell receptor (beta chain). The data derive from a study of blood T cell repertoires in COVID-19. Study background: Some COVID-19 samples were acute and others convalescent; all came from the United States, Italy and Spain.

TCRdb keeps only in-frame clones here, not all; method: immunoSEQ multiplex PCR. The sample includes more than 95,000 clones, more than 70% of them seen just once. This CDR3 is 15 amino acids long. Per the germline V gene, CDR1 is MDHEN and CDR2 is SYDVKM. V shed 5 bases and J 1 base; nucleotides not matched to a gene: 8. The chain recombines TRBV28 with TRBJ2-7; 7 bases are a match to TRBD2. The sequenced sample consisted of peripheral blood. This receptor was identified in a woman aged 80 or over with COVID-19, enrolled during active disease. The DNA of the CDR3 is TGTGCCAGCAGTACTAGCGCCCTAACTTCCTACGAGCAGTACTTC. This gives the protein CASSTSALTSYEQYF.